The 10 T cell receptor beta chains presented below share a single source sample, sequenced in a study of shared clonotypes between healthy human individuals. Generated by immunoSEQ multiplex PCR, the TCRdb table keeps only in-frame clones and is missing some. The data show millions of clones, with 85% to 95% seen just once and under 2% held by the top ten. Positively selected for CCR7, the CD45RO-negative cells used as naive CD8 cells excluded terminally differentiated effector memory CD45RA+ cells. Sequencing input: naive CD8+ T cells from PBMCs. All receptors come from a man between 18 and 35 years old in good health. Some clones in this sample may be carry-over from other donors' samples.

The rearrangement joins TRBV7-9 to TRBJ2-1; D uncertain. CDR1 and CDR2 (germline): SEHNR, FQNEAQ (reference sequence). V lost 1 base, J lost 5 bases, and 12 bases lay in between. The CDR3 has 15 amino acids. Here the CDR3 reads CASSLGPGLNNEQFF. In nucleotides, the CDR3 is TGTGCCAGCAGCTTAGGTCCCGGGCTAAACAATGAGCAGTTCTTC.

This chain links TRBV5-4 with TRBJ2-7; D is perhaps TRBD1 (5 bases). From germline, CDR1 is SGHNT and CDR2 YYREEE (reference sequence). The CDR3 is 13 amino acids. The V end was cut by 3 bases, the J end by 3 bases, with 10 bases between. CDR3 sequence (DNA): TGTGCCAGCAGCTCAGACAGAAGCTACGAGCAGTACTTC. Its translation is CASSSDRSYEQYF.

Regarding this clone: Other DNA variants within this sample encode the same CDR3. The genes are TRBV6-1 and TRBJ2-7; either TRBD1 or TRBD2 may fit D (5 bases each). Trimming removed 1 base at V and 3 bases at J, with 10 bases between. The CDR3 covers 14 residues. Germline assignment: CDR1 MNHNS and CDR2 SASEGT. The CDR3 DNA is TGTGCCAGCAGTGAAGGGGGACGGGGCTACGAGCAGTACTTC. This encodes CASSEGGRGYEQYF.

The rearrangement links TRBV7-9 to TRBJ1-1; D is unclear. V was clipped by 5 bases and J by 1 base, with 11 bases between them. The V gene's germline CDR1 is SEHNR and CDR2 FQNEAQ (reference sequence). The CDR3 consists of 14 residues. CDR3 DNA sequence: TGTGCCAGCAGCCCCCCCATTCCGAACACTGAAGCTTTCTTT. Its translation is CASSPPIPNTEAFF. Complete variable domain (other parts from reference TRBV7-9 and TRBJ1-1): DTGVSQNPRHKITKRGQNVTFRCDPISEHNRLYWYRQTLGQGPEFLTYFQNEAQLEKSRLLSDRFSAERPKGSFSTLEIQRTEQGDSAMYLCASSPPIPNTEAFFGQGTRLTVV.

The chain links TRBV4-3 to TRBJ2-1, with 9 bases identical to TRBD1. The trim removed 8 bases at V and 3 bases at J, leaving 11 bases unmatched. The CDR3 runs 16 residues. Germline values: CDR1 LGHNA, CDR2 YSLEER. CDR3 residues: CASRASGTGYYNEQFF. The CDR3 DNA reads TGCGCCAGCCGCGCTTCCGGGACAGGGTACTACAATGAGCAGTTCTTC.

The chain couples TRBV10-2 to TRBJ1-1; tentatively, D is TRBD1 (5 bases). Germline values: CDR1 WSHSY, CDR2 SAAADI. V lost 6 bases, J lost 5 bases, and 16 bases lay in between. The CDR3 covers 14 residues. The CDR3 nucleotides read TGCGCCAGCAGGGCCGGGACTGGAGAGACTGAAGCTTTCTTT. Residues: CASRAGTGETEAFF.

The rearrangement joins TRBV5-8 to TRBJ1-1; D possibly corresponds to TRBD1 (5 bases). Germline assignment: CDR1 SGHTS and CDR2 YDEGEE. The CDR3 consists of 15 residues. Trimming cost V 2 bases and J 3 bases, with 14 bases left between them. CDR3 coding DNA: TGTGCCAGCAGCTTACCAGGGTCCCACTACACTGAAGCTTTCTTT. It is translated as CASSLPGSHYTEAFF.

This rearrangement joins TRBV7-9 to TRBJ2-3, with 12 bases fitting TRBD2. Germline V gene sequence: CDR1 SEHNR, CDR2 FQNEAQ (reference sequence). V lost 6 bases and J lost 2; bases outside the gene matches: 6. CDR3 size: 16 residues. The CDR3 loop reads CASRRLAGEATDTQYF. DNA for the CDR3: TGTGCCAGCAGACGACTAGCGGGAGAAGCCACAGATACGCAGTATTTT.

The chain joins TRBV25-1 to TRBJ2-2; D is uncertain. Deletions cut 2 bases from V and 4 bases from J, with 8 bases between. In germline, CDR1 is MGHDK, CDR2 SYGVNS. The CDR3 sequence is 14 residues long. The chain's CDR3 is CASSEDPTTGELFF. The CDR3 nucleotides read TGTGCCAGCAGTGAAGACCCTACCACCGGGGAGCTGTTTTTT.

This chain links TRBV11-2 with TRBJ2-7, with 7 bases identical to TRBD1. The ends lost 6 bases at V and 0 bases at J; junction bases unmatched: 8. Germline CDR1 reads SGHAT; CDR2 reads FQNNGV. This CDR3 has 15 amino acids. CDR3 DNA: TGTGCCAGCAGACAAGGGTGGGACAGCTCCTACGAGCAGTACTTC. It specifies CASRQGWDSSYEQYF. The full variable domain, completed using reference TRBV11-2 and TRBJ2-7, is EAGVAQSPRYKIIEKRQSVAFWCNPISGHATLYWYQQILGQGPKLLIQFQNNGVVDDSQLPKDRFSAERLKGVDSTLKIQPAKLEDSAVYLCASRQGWDSSYEQYFGPGTRLTVT.